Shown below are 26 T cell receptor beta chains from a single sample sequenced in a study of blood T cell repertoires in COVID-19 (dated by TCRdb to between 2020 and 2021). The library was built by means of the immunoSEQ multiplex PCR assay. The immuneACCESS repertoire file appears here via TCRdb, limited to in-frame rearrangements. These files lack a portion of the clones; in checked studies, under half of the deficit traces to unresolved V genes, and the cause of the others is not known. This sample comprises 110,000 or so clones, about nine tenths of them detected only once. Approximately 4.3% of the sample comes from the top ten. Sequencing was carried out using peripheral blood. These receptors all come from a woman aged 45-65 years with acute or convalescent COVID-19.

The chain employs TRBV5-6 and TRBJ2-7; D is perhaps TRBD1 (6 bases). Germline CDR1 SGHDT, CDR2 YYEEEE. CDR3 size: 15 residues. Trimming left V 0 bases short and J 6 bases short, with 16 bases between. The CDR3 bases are TGTGCCAGCAGCTTGGCCCCTACGGACAGAAGCGAGCAGTACTTC. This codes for CASSLAPTDRSEQYF.

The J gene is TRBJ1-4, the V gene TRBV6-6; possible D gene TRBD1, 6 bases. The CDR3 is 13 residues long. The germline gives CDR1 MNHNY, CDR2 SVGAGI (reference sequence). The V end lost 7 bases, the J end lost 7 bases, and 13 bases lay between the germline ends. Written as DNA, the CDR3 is TGTGCCAGCAAGGGGGGGCAGTCTGAAAAACTGTTTTTT. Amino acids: CASKGGQSEKLFF.

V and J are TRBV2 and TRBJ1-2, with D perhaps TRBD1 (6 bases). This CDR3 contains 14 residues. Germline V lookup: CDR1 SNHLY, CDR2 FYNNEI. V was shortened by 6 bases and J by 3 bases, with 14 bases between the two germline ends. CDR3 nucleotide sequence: TGTGCCAGCAGCGATCCCAGGGGACACTATGGCTACACCTTC. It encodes CASSDPRGHYGYTF.

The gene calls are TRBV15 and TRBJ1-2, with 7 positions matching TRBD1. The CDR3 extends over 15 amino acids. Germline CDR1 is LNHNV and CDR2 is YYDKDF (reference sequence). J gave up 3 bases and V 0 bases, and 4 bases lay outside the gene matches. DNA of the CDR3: TGTGCCACCAGCAGAGACCCGGGACAGCACTATGGCTACACCTTC. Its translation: CATSRDPGQHYGYTF. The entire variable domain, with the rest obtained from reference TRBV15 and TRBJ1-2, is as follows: DAMVIQNPRYQVTQFGKPVTLSCSQTLNHNVMYWYQQKSSQAPKLLFHYYDKDFNNEADTPDNFQSRRPNTSFCFLDIRSPGLGDTAMYLCATSRDPGQHYGYTFGSGTRLTVV.

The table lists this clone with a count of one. The CDR3 sequence: CASSRGGVGETQYF. CDR3 bases: TGTGCCAGCAGCCGAGGGGGGGTTGGAGAGACCCAGTACTTC. The J gene is TRBJ2-5, the V gene TRBV6-2 or TRBV6-3; TRBD2 might be the D (7 bases). Germline-derived CDR1 and CDR2 are MNHEY and SVGEGT. The CDR3 runs 14 residues. Trimming removed 6 bases from V and 4 bases from J, with 15 bases in between.

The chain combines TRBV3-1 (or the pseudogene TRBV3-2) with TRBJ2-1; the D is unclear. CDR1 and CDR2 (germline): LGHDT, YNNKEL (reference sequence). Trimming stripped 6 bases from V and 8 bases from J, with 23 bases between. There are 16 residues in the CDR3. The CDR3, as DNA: TGTGCCAGCAGTCCTTCCTTGATACCTGGAGTGGATGAGCAGTTCTTC. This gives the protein CASSPSLIPGVDEQFF.

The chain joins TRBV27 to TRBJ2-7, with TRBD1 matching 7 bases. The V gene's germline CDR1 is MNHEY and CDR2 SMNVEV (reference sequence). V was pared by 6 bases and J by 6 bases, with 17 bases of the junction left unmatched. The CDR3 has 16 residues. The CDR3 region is CASSEGGGDRRTEQYF. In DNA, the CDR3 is TGTGCCAGCAGCGAAGGGGGTGGGGACAGAAGAACCGAGCAGTACTTC.

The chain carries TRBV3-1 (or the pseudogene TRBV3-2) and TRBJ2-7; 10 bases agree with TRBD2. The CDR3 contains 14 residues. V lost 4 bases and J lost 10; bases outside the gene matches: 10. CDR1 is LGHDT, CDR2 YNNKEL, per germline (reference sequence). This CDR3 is CASSPDRASGGQYF. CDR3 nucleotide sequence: TGTGCCAGCAGCCCAGACCGGGCTAGCGGGGGCCAGTACTTC.

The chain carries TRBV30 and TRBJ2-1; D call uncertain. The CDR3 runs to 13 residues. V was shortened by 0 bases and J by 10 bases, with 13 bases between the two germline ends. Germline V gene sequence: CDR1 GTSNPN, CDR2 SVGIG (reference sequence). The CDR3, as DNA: TGTGCCTGGAGTGTCTTGGCTCCCGGGGAGCAGTTCTTC. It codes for CAWSVLAPGEQFF.

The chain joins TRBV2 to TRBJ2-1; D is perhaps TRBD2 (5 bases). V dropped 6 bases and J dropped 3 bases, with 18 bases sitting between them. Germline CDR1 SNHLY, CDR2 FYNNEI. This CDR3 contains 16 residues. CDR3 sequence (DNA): TGTGCCAGCAGGGCCGGTCTAATACGGGGCTACAATGAGCAGTTCTTC. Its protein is CASRAGLIRGYNEQFF. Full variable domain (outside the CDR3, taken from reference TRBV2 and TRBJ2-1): EPEVTQTPSHQVTQMGQEVILRCVPISNHLYFYWYRQILGQKVEFLVSFYNNEISEKSEIFDDQFSVERPDGSNFTLKIRSTKLEDSAMYFCASRAGLIRGYNEQFFGPGTRLTVL.

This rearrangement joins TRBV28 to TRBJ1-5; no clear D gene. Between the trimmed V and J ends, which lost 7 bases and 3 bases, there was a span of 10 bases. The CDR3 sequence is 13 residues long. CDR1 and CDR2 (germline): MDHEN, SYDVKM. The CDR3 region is CASTSEDNQPQHF. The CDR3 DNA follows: TGTGCCAGCACCTCGGAGGACAATCAGCCCCAGCATTTT.

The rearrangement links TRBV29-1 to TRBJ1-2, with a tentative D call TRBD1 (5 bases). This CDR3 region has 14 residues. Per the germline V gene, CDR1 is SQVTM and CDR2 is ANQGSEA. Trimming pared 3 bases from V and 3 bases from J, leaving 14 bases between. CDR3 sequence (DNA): TGCAGCGTTGACCTCGCAGGGATGGACTATGGCTACACCTTC. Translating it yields CSVDLAGMDYGYTF.

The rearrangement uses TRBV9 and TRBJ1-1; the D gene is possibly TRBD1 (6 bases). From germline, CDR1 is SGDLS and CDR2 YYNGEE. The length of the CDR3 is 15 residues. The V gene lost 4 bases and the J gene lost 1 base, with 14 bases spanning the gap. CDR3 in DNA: TGTGCCAGCAGCCGACCGGGACAACCGAACACTGAAGCTTTCTTT. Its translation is CASSRPGQPNTEAFF.

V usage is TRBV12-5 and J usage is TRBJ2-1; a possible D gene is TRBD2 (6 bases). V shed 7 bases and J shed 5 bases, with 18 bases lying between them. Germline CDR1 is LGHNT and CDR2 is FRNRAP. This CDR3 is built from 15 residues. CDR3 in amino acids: CASARPGLYDNEQFF. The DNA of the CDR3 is TGTGCTAGTGCCCGCCCGGGACTGTATGACAATGAGCAGTTCTTC.

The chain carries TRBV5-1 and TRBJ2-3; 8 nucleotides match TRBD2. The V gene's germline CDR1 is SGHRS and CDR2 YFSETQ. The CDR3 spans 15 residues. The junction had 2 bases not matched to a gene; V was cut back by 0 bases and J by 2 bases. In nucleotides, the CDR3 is TGCGCCAGCAGCTTGGGAGCGGGGGCCACAGATACGCAGTATTTT. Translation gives CASSLGAGATDTQYF.

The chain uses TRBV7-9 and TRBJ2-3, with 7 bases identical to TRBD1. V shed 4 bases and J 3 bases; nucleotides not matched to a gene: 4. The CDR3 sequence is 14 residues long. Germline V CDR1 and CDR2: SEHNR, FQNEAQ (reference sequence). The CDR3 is CASSSHRGTDTQYF. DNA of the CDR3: TGTGCCAGCAGCTCCCACAGGGGAACAGATACGCAGTATTTT.

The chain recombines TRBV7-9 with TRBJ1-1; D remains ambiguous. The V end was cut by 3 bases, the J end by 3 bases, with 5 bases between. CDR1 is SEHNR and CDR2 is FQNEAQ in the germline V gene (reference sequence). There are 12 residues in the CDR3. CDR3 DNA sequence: TGTGCCAGCAGCTTGAGCTACACTGAAGCTTTCTTT. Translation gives CASSLSYTEAFF.

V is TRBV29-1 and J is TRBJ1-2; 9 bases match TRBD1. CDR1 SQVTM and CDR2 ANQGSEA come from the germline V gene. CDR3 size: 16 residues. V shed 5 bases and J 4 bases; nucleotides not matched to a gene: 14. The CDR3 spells CSVLSFGDRASYGYTF. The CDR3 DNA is TGCAGCGTTTTAAGCTTTGGGGACAGGGCTTCCTATGGCTACACCTTC.

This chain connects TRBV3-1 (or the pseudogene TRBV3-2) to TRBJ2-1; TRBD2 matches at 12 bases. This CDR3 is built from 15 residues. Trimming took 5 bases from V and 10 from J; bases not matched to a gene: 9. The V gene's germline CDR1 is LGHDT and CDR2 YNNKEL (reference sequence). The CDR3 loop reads CASSTRLAGAGEQFF. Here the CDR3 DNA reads TGTGCCAGCAGCACCCGACTAGCGGGGGCAGGGGAGCAGTTCTTC.

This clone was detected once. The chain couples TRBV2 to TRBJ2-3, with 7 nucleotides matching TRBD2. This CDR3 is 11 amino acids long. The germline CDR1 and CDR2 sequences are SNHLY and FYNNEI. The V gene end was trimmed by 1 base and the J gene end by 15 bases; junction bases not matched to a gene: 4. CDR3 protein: CASSEGTRSYF. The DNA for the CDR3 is TGTGCCAGCAGTGAAGGGACTAGATCATATTTT.

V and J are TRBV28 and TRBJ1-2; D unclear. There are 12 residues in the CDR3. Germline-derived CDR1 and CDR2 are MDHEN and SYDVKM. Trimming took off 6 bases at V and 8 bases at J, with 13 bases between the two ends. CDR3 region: CASRTPTGGYTF. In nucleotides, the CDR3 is TGTGCCAGCAGGACCCCCACGGGGGGCTACACCTTC.

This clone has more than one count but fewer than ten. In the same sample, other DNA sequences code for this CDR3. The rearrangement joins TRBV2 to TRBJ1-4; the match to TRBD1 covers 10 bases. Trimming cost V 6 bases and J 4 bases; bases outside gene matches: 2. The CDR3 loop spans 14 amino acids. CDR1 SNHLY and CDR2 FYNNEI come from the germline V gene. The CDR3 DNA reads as TGTGCCAGCAGGTGGACAGGGGGTAATGAAAAACTGTTTTTT. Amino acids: CASRWTGGNEKLFF.

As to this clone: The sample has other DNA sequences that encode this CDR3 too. CDR3 amino acids: CAWSVQGGQPQHF. CDR3 sequence (DNA): TGTGCCTGGAGTGTACAGGGGGGTCAGCCCCAGCATTTT. The chain employs TRBV30 and TRBJ1-5; 8 bases line up with TRBD1. This CDR3 contains 13 residues. The germline gives CDR1 GTSNPN, CDR2 SVGIG (reference sequence). V was pared by 0 bases and J by 6 bases, with 1 base of the junction left unmatched.

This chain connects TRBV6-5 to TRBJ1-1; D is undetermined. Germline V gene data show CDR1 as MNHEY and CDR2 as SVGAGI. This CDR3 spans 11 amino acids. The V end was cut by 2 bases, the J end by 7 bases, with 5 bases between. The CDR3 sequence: CASSYPLEAFF. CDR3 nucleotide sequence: TGTGCCAGCAGTTACCCACTTGAAGCTTTCTTT.

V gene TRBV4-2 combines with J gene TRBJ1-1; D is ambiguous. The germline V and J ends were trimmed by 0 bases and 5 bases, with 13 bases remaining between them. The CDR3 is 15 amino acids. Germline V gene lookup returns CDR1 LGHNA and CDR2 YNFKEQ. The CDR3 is CASSQEVAGRTEAFF. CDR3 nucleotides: TGTGCCAGCAGCCAAGAGGTCGCGGGAAGGACTGAAGCTTTCTTT.

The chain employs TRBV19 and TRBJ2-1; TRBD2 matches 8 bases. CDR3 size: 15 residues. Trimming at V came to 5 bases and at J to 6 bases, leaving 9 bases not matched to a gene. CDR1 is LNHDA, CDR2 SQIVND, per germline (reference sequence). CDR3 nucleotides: TGTGCCAGTAGTTCGGAACAGCGGGAGTTCAATGAGCAGTTCTTC. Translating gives CASSSEQREFNEQFF.